The 23 T cell receptor beta chains below come from one sample, sequenced in a study of blood T cell repertoires in COVID-19. Generated by immunoSEQ multiplex PCR, the TCRdb table keeps only in-frame clones and is missing some. The data show over 300,000 clones, approximately 90% seen once. The sequenced sample consisted of PBMCs or T cells enriched from blood (not recorded which). These receptors originate from a woman under 40 with acute COVID-19.

V gene TRBV15 combines with J gene TRBJ1-6; 9 positions agree with TRBD1. There are 15 residues in the CDR3. Germline CDR1 is LNHNV and CDR2 is YYDKDF (reference sequence). The V gene end was trimmed by 4 bases and the J gene end by 7 bases; junction bases not matched to a gene: 5. CDR3 nucleotides: TGTGCCACCAGCAAAGGACAGGGGTACAATTCACCCCTCCACTTT. This sequence encodes CATSKGQGYNSPLHF.

The chain links TRBV6-5 to TRBJ1-4, with 7 bases aligning to TRBD1. The CDR3 covers 15 residues. The V gene end was trimmed by 6 bases and the J gene end by 2 bases; junction bases not matched to a gene: 6. Per germline, CDR1 MNHEY and CDR2 SVGAGI. Written as DNA, the CDR3 is TGTGCCAGCAGCCCCGCAGGGGGTACTAATGAAAAACTGTTTTTT. Protein product: CASSPAGGTNEKLFF.

The chain employs TRBV6-5 and TRBJ1-2; 12 nucleotides line up with TRBD1. After removal of 6 bases from V and 2 bases from J, the junction contained 4 bases not matched to a gene. The CDR3 has 15 amino acids. Germline lookup yields CDR1 MNHEY and CDR2 SVGAGI. The CDR3 coding sequence is TGTGCCAGCAGGGGACAGGGGGCCCTCAACTATGGCTACACCTTC. Translated: CASRGQGALNYGYTF.

This sequence joins TRBV27 and TRBJ2-7, with 8 bases identical to TRBD1. V dropped 6 bases and J dropped 7; count of bases not matched to a gene: 5. The CDR3 sequence is 12 residues long. Germline loops: CDR1 MNHEY, CDR2 SMNVEV (reference sequence). This chain's CDR3 is CASRQGGREQYF. CDR3 DNA: TGTGCCAGCAGACAGGGGGGCAGGGAGCAGTACTTC.

The chain recombines TRBV24-1 with TRBJ1-1; 7 bases line up with TRBD1. Germline CDR1 KGHDR, CDR2 SFDVKD. This CDR3 spans 13 amino acids. V was clipped by 2 bases and J by 13 bases; unmatched bases: 9. CDR3 region: CATSDSARGIGFF. In DNA, the CDR3 is TGTGCCACCAGTGATTCGGCCAGGGGGATAGGTTTCTTT.

Only one count was recorded for this clone. The chain recombines TRBV6-5 with TRBJ1-2, with 7 bases aligning to TRBD1. This CDR3 contains 13 residues. Germline loops: CDR1 MNHEY, CDR2 SVGAGI. After removal of 8 bases from V and 7 bases from J, the junction contained 10 bases not matched to a gene. This CDR3 is CASSIRQGLGYTF. In DNA, the CDR3 is TGTGCCAGCTCCATCCGACAGGGACTTGGCTACACCTTC.

The J gene is TRBJ2-7, the V gene TRBV7-9, with 11 bases fitting TRBD2. After removal of 5 bases from V and 0 bases from J, the junction contained 6 bases not matched to a gene. This CDR3 contains 16 residues. Per germline, CDR1 SEHNR and CDR2 FQNEAQ (reference sequence). In DNA, the CDR3 is TGTGCCAGCAGCCTAGGACTAGCGGGCCTCTCCTACGAGCAGTACTTC. It is translated as CASSLGLAGLSYEQYF.

The V call is TRBV18, the J call TRBJ1-4; 11 bases fit TRBD1. The J segment lost 0 bases and the V segment lost 3 bases, leaving 6 bases of the junction unmatched. Per the germline V gene, CDR1 is KGHSH and CDR2 is LQKENI. The CDR3 has 18 residues. CDR3 nucleotide sequence: TGTGCCAGCTCACCGGAAGAGGGACAGGGGGCAACTAATGAAAAACTGTTTTTT. The encoded protein is CASSPEEGQGATNEKLFF.

CDR3 protein: CASSQDPTGPKLFF. The CDR3 DNA follows: TGTGCCAGCAGCCAAGATCCCACAGGACCAAAACTGTTTTTT. The rearrangement uses TRBV3-1 (or the pseudogene TRBV3-2) and TRBJ1-4, with D maybe TRBD1 (5 bases). The CDR3 runs 14 residues. In germline, CDR1 is LGHDT, CDR2 YNNKEL (reference sequence). The V and J ends lost 0 bases and 10 bases respectively, with 12 bases between them.

V usage is TRBV4-1 and J usage is TRBJ2-7; 12 nucleotides match TRBD1. CDR3 length equals 15 residues. Unmatched junction bases numbered 2, after V lost 0 bases and J lost 5 bases. The germline CDR1 and CDR2 sequences are MGHRA and YSYEKL. In nucleotides, the CDR3 is TGCGCCAGCAGCCAAGATGGGACAGGGGGCGACGAGCAGTACTTC. It translates to CASSQDGTGGDEQYF.

The rearrangement joins TRBV13 to TRBJ1-2, with 7 bases identical to TRBD1. Trimming removed 5 bases from V and 4 bases from J; junction bases left unmatched: 4. This CDR3 has 13 amino acids. Germline V lookup: CDR1 PRHDT, CDR2 FYEKMQ (reference sequence). CDR3 residues: CASSKGTVYGYTF. The CDR3 bases are TGTGCCAGCAGCAAAGGGACAGTCTATGGCTACACCTTC.

The chain combines TRBV28 with TRBJ2-7, with 7 bases aligning to TRBD2. The CDR3 runs to 15 residues. The germline V gene encodes CDR1 MDHEN and CDR2 SYDVKM. V trimming: 8 bases; J trimming: 0 bases; junction bases outside the gene matches: 10. In DNA, the CDR3 is TGTGCCAGCCTTAGGGGCGGGGGAAGCTCCTACGAGCAGTACTTC. Amino acids: CASLRGGGSSYEQYF.

V usage is TRBV5-5 and J usage is TRBJ1-3; TRBD1 might be the D (5 bases). Trimming removed 4 bases at V and 4 bases at J, with 24 bases between. The CDR3 has 18 amino acids. In germline, CDR1 is SGHKS, CDR2 YYEKEE (reference sequence). The CDR3 bases are TGTGCCAGCAGCCCCACCCCTGGAGGGGTTGGCTCAGGAAACACCATATATTTT. Translating gives CASSPTPGGVGSGNTIYF.

V and J are TRBV11-2 and TRBJ1-4; TRBD1 agrees at 8 bases. The CDR3 has 14 residues. The J segment lost 8 bases and the V segment lost 5 bases, leaving 7 bases of the junction unmatched. Germline lookup yields CDR1 SGHAT and CDR2 FQNNGV. The CDR3 region has the DNA TGTGCCAGCAGCGCGACAGGGGTCATCGAAAAACTGTTTTTT. This translates into CASSATGVIEKLFF.

The chain combines TRBV12-3 or TRBV12-4 with TRBJ2-7, with 7 bases that match TRBD1. The CDR3 contains 13 residues. Losses at the gene ends were 5 bases for V and 0 bases for J; bases not matched to a gene: 1. CDR3: CASSRDSSYEQYF. CDR3 nucleotide sequence: TGTGCCAGCAGTAGGGACAGCTCCTACGAGCAGTACTTC.

V is TRBV19 and J is TRBJ1-2; TRBD1 aligns across 10 bases. The junction had 5 bases not matched to a gene; V was cut back by 5 bases and J by 8 bases. The CDR3 contains 13 residues. Germline CDR1 LNHDA, CDR2 SQIVND (reference sequence). CDR3 loop: CASSDRGPGGYTF. The CDR3 DNA follows: TGTGCCAGTAGTGACAGGGGGCCTGGAGGCTACACCTTC.

The chain has TRBV10-1 and TRBJ2-5; perhaps TRBD1 as D (5 bases). Per germline, CDR1 WNHNN and CDR2 SYGVQD (reference sequence). V was shortened by 6 bases and J by 5 bases, with 10 bases between the two germline ends. The CDR3 runs to 12 residues. The CDR3 DNA sequence: TGCGCCAGCAGCAGGGTCCGGGAGACCCAGTACTTC. Translation: CASSRVRETQYF.

This clone has just one count. The chain employs TRBV9 and TRBJ2-1; D might be TRBD2 (6 bases). Germline values: CDR1 SGDLS, CDR2 YYNGEE. The V and J ends lost 2 bases and 9 bases respectively, with 12 bases between them. CDR3 length: 13 residues. The CDR3 loop is CASSVRLVGEQFF. CDR3 in DNA: TGTGCCAGCAGCGTGAGACTAGTAGGTGAGCAGTTCTTC.

The genes are TRBV5-6 and TRBJ2-2; TRBD1 is a possible D gene (6 bases). From germline, CDR1 is SGHDT and CDR2 YYEEEE. The V gene lost 0 bases and the J gene lost 5 bases, with 11 bases spanning the gap. The CDR3 totals 15 residues. The CDR3 region is CASSLVQGWTGELFF. CDR3 DNA: TGTGCCAGCAGCTTGGTCCAGGGGTGGACCGGGGAGCTGTTTTTT.

The V call is TRBV27, the J call TRBJ1-1, with 7 bases aligning to TRBD1. The ends lost 6 bases at V and 0 bases at J; junction bases unmatched: 7. Germline V gives CDR1 MNHEY, CDR2 SMNVEV (reference sequence). CDR3 length: 15 amino acids. The CDR3 loop is CASSHTGVVNTEAFF. CDR3 nucleotides: TGTGCCAGCAGCCATACAGGGGTCGTGAACACTGAAGCTTTCTTT.

Concerning this clone: Distinct nucleotide sequences in the sample also encode this CDR3. This sequence joins TRBV6-4 and TRBJ2-3; 7 positions match TRBD1. CDR3 length: 15 residues. Germline assignment: CDR1 MRHNA and CDR2 SNTAGT. The V and J ends lost 0 bases and 1 base, in that order; junction bases with no gene match: 1. As DNA, the CDR3 is TGTGCCAGCAGTGACTCTCAGGGGGGCACAGATACGCAGTATTTT. Translating it yields CASSDSQGGTDTQYF.

The chain carries TRBV7-9 and TRBJ1-4; 7 bases map to TRBD1. Trimming at V came to 5 bases and at J to 7 bases, leaving 7 bases not matched to a gene. Per the germline V gene, CDR1 is SEHNR and CDR2 is FQNEAQ (reference sequence). There are 14 residues in the CDR3. The CDR3 loop is CASSPQGKGEKLFF. The CDR3 DNA follows: TGTGCCAGCAGCCCACAGGGGAAGGGTGAAAAACTGTTTTTT.

The rearrangement links TRBV14 to TRBJ2-7; 11 bases are shared with TRBD2. After removal of 5 bases from V and 4 bases from J, the junction contained 7 bases not matched to a gene. Germline values: CDR1 SGHDN, CDR2 FVKESK. There are 15 residues in the CDR3. CDR3 residues: CASSTIAGGRYEQYF. CDR3 DNA: TGTGCCAGCAGCACTATAGCGGGGGGGCGGTACGAGCAGTACTTC.